These T cell receptor beta chains were read from a single sample in a study of control samples from healthy donors and cancer patients. Data came from immunoSEQ multiplex PCR; TCRdb stores just in-frame clones and leaves some out. The sample lists about 270,000 clones, approximately 80% occurring once. The sequenced material came from PBMCs. The receptors were gathered from a woman aged 55 to 70 with lung cancer. The CDR3 runs from the conserved cysteine through the conserved F or W. The D gene is left open where the match is weak. Not every row has a clone size; where given, it reads once, few, many or a size class.

j_call d_call v_call clone_size cdr3_nt cdr3_aa
TRBJ1-4 . TRBV6-1 . TGTGCCAGCAGTGAAGCGGGACTGTTTTTT CASSEAGLFF
TRBJ1-1 . TRBV6-1 . TGTGCCAGCAGTGAGCGCCACCCGGGGGACACTGAAGCTTTCTTT CASSERHPGDTEAFF
TRBJ1-2 . TRBV5-4 . TGTGCCAGCAGCTTGGCTGGCGTAGATGGCTACACCTTC CASSLAGVDGYTF
TRBJ2-2 . TRBV9 . TGTGCCAGCAGCGTACGTCGGTCCGGGGAGCTGTTTTTT CASSVRRSGELFF
TRBJ1-6 TRBD1 TRBV5-4 . TGTGCCAGCAGCCCCCCACAGGGGGCTAATTCACCCCTCCACTTT CASSPPQGANSPLHF
TRBJ2-2 TRBD2 TRBV4-2 . TGTGCCAGCAGCCAAGAGACTAGCGGGTCCACCGGGGAGCTGTTTTTT CASSQETSGSTGELFF
TRBJ2-7 TRBD1 TRBV7-2 . TGTGCCAGCAGCTTCCGGGACAGGCTTTCCTACGAGCAGTACTTC CASSFRDRLSYEQYF
TRBJ1-2 . TRBV3-1/TRBV3-2 few TGTGCCAGCAGCCTTAAACCATCCTTGGACGGCTACACCTTC CASSLKPSLDGYTF
TRBJ1-4 TRBD1 TRBV7-9 . TGTGCCAGCAGCAAATATCAGGACAGGGAGAATGAAAAACTGTTTTTT CASSKYQDRENEKLFF
TRBJ1-1 . TRBV6-6 . TGTGCCAGCAGTACAGTGGACGGTGGGAACACTGAAGCTTTCTTT CASSTVDGGNTEAFF
TRBJ2-2 . TRBV27 . TGTGCCAGCAGAAGAGGACGGAACACCGGGGAGCTGTTTTTT CASRRGRNTGELFF
TRBJ2-7 . TRBV5-4 . TGTGCCAGCAGCCTCGACCTGTACGAGCAGTACTTC CASSLDLYEQYF
TRBJ2-2 TRBD2 TRBV3-1/TRBV3-2 . TGTGCCAGCAGCCAAGACAGGGCTAGCGGGAGGGGCGGAACCGGGGAGCTGTTTTTT CASSQDRASGRGGTGELFF
TRBJ2-7 . TRBV10-3 . TGTGCCATCAGTGAGTCCCCAGGAGGGTACGAGCAGTACTTC CAISESPGGYEQYF
TRBJ2-3 TRBD1 TRBV3-1/TRBV3-2 . TGTGCCAGCAGCCAAGGAGGGGGCGATACGCAGTATTTT CASSQGGGDTQYF
TRBJ1-1 . TRBV5-1 . TGCGCCAGCAGCTTGGGGTCGGGGGGCGAGGACACTGAAGCTTTCTTT CASSLGSGGEDTEAFF
TRBJ1-1 . TRBV5-1 . TGCGCCAGCAGCTTACGAAATCTGCACACTGAAGCTTTCTTT CASSLRNLHTEAFF
TRBJ2-7 TRBD1 TRBV5-1 . TGCGCCAGCAGCTCCAGGGGGACCGAGCAGTACTTC CASSSRGTEQYF
TRBJ1-5 . TRBV19 . TGTGCCAGTAGTCCGGCAGGCAATCAGCCCCAGCATTTT CASSPAGNQPQHF
TRBJ1-5 . TRBV15 . TGTGCCACCAGCAGAGTGAACGTAAATCAGCCCCAGCATTTT CATSRVNVNQPQHF
TRBJ2-1 . TRBV5-4 few TGTGCCAGCAGCCCGGGGGTAGGGGGGAATGAGCAGTTCTTC CASSPGVGGNEQFF
TRBJ2-1 TRBD1 TRBV14 once TGTGCCAGCAAGGACAGGGTCCACAATGAGCAGTTCTTC CASKDRVHNEQFF
TRBJ1-1 . TRBV5-1 . TGCGCCAGTCGGGGGGACGGAGTCATGAACACTGAAGCTTTCTTT CASRGDGVMNTEAFF
TRBJ1-5 . TRBV3-1/TRBV3-2 . TGTGCCAGCAGCCAATTCCGGGGGAGTCAGCCCCAGCATTTT CASSQFRGSQPQHF
TRBJ1-2 . TRBV2 . TGTGCCAGCAGCAGGACGCCTGCTAACTATGGCTACACCTTC CASSRTPANYGYTF
TRBJ2-1 . TRBV18 . TGTGCCAGCTCACCACGTTCTAGCGAATACAATGAGCAGTTCTTC CASSPRSSEYNEQFF
TRBJ2-1 . TRBV5-4 . TGTGCCAGCAGCTCCTCTGGGGGAGAGGCTATAGATGAGCAGTTCTTC CASSSSGGEAIDEQFF
TRBJ2-3 TRBD2 TRBV19 . TGTGCCAGTAGTATGGCGGGAGGGGCAGATACGCAGTATTTT CASSMAGGADTQYF
TRBJ2-2 . TRBV5-6 . TGTGCCAGCAGCTTCCAGGGAGTGGGCGGCACCGGGGAGCTGTTTTTT CASSFQGVGGTGELFF
TRBJ2-7 TRBD1 TRBV5-4 . TGTGCCAGCAGCTCCCAGGGGGCAAAAGCCTACGAGCAGTACTTC CASSSQGAKAYEQYF
TRBJ1-1 . TRBV5-1 once TGCGCCAGCAGCTCAGGGGTCGGCCTCAACACTGAAGCTTTCTTT CASSSGVGLNTEAFF
TRBJ1-2 . TRBV30 . TGTGCCTGGAGTGTAGAGGGGGGATATGGCTACACCTTC CAWSVEGGYGYTF
TRBJ2-1 . TRBV21-1 . TGTGCCAGCAGCAAAGGACCAGGTAGAAACAATGAGCAGTTCTTC CASSKGPGRNNEQFF
TRBJ2-7 TRBD1 TRBV3-1/TRBV3-2 . TGTGCCAGCAGCCAAGTTGACAGGGCCCATTACGAGCAGTACTTC CASSQVDRAHYEQYF
TRBJ2-3 . TRBV3-1/TRBV3-2 . TGTGCCAGCAGCGCGGGGAACACAGATACGCAGTATTTT CASSAGNTDTQYF
TRBJ2-7 . TRBV28 . TGTGCCACCGGACTGGGACCCACCTACGAGCAGTACTTC CATGLGPTYEQYF
TRBJ1-5 . TRBV7-2 . TGTGCCAGCAGCGCAGACCTTTGGGGCAATCAGCCCCAGCATTTT CASSADLWGNQPQHF